A selection of T cell receptor beta chains follows, all from one sample in a study of regulatory T cells in long-lasting Graves disease. One entry per CDR3 protein, called by TCRdb with MiXCR from the multiplex PCR reads. The sample includes around 340,000 distinct CDR3 sequences, 15% to 20% of them seen just once. Sample: peripheral blood mononuclear cells (PBMCs), taken when the disease was refractory, from a patient treated with antithyroid drugs. The source is a female donor with Graves disease. The CDR3 runs from the conserved cysteine through the conserved F or W.

TRBV7-2	TRBJ2-1	CASSLAVGGHNEQFF
TRBV25-1	TRBJ1-6	CASSSFSSGGGGSPLHF
TRBV29-1	TRBJ1-1	CSPCIGGRYTEAFF
TRBV3-1	TRBJ1-4	CASSQALRTAGPKLFF
TRBV6-1	TRBJ1-2	CASSKSGQEGWVNGYTF
TRBV10-3	TRBJ1-5	CAISWGGNSNQPQHF
TRBV20-1	TRBJ2-7	CSARESGRSYEQYF
TRBV11-3	TRBJ2-5	CASSLPPPTDRGRETQYF
TRBV6-1	TRBJ1-4	CATQWDRTNEKLFF
TRBV28	TRBJ1-4	CASSLGGHSNEKLFF
TRBV20-1	TRBJ1-2	CSALAVGGYTF
TRBV20-1	TRBJ2-7	CSARDSTSGTYEQYF
TRBV2	TRBJ2-5	CASSEVSGGGQTQYF
TRBV27	TRBJ1-2	CASSLQGGYGYTF
TRBV28	TRBJ2-5	CASSARAGVRETQYF
TRBV6-2/TRBV6-3	TRBJ1-6	CASSYKGFQRSYNSPLHF
TRBV6-2/TRBV6-3	TRBJ2-7	CASSYVRADREQYF
TRBV30	TRBJ2-7	CAWSPGQGPEQYF
TRBV20-1	TRBJ2-5	CSARRDLQETQYF
TRBV12-5	TRBJ2-2	CASGLATGTHTGELFF